This TCR beta chain originates from a study of long-term antiretroviral therapy in people with HIV. Points from the study as a whole: Post-ART samples showed increased diversity that remained below transplant donor control levels. Clones with expansion before ART led the repertoire at all time points.

This clone showed up just a few times. Its matching antigen is unknown. V was shortened by 3 bases and J by 2 bases, with 19 bases between the two germline ends. This CDR3 region has 17 residues. Germline V gene sequence: CDR1 MDHEN, CDR2 SYDVKM. immunoSEQ v3.0 was run at survey level. The data were produced by immunoSEQ multiplex PCR, yet TCRdb's version contains in-frame clones alone and is incomplete. The sample carries about 34,000 clones, 70% to 90% recorded once. V gene TRBV28 combines with J gene TRBJ1-1; a weak D match, TRBD1 (5 bases). The sequence was collected from a man aged 18-30 years with HIV. The sequenced sample was unsorted PBMCs, obtained 1.1 years after starting antiretroviral therapy. CDR3 region: CASSFPYWGSGNTEAFF. CDR3 bases: TGTGCCAGCAGTTTTCCCTATTGGGGGTCGGGTAACACTGAAGCTTTCTTT.